This entry describes one T cell receptor beta chain. Antigen: not known. V dropped 4 bases and J dropped 4 bases, with 19 bases sitting between them. The CDR3 is made up of 16 amino acids. The germline gives CDR1 SGHTA, CDR2 FQGNSA. The data belong to a study of graft-versus-host responses after intestinal transplantation. Assay used: immunoSEQ multiplex PCR; TCRdb lists only in-frame clones, some missing. The sample lists around 110,000 clones; approximately 90% were seen once. The material sequenced was unstimulated CD4+ T cells sorted from spleen or lymph node cells, taken before transplant. The TCR sequence derives from a human donor who was the organ donor for an intestinal transplant. The chain uses TRBV7-2 and TRBJ1-2; D ambiguous. CDR3 coding DNA: TGTGCCAGCAGCTCAAGGGATTTTCAGCTCGGCTATGGCTACACCTTC. Translation gives CASSSRDFQLGYGYTF.